One and the same sample provided the 2 T cell receptor beta chains below, sequenced in a study of T-cell reconstitution after alpha-beta-depleted transplantation in children. Preparation of the TCRbeta library involved a method that used unique molecular identifiers. TCRdb re-called the PCR reads through MiXCR, storing one row per CDR3 protein. Of about 870,000 distinct CDR3 sequences detected, roughly 15% appear once; the ten largest clones hold 5%. The specimen comprised PBMCs, mostly from graft donor cells, sampled 360 days after TCRalphabeta/CD19-depleted stem cell transplant. The source is a male patient younger than 18 who had a stem cell transplant for acute lymphoblastic leukemia, so the T cells may come from the graft donor.

This clonotype was seen a few times. J is TRBJ1-6 and V is TRBV15; D gene uncertain. The CDR3 is made up of 13 amino acids. Trimming took 7 bases from V and 4 from J, leaving 8 bases between them. Germline-derived CDR1 and CDR2 are LNHNV and YYDKDF (reference sequence). For the CDR3, the DNA is TGTGCCACCAATCCATCTTATAATTCACCCCTCCACTTT. The encoded protein is CATNPSYNSPLHF.

The rearrangement uses TRBV11-2 and TRBJ2-5, with D tentatively TRBD1 (5 bases). Germline CDR1 SGHAT, CDR2 FQNNGV. The V and J ends lost 4 bases and 2 bases respectively, with 14 bases between them. The CDR3 has 15 residues. CDR3 bases: TGTGCCAGCAGCTCGGGCCAGACAGTTCAAGAGACCCAGTACTTC. Protein product: CASSSGQTVQETQYF.